The table lists the clone carrying this TCR beta chain with a few counts. What it binds is not known. The CDR3 runs 15 residues. Germline loops: CDR1 SGDLS, CDR2 YYNGEE. The V and J ends lost 0 bases and 1 base respectively, with 7 bases between them. These data come from a study of Ad26.COV2.S vaccination and SARS-CoV-2 variants. Whole-study findings and limits: Analyses that measured TCR breadth and depth may have underestimated total T cell responses. Vaccinated individuals (as opposed to placebo recipients) had higher spike-specific TCR breadth. Marked by substantial breadth, spike-specific CD8+ and CD4+ T cell responses were reportedly seen after vaccination. Across vaccine and placebo recipients, the breadth of non-spike TCRs was similar.

Sequenced by immunoSEQ multiplex PCR; TCRdb stores in-frame clones only, minus some. This sample has some 190,000 clones, with roughly 89% found just once. The V and J genes are TRBV9 and TRBJ2-2; unclear D gene. This sample comprised peripheral blood, obtained after recovery from COVID-19. This clonotype was sampled from a human donor who had recovered from COVID-19. The CDR3 reads CASSVGSRNTGELFF. The CDR3 DNA reads TGTGCCAGCAGCGTAGGATCGAGGAACACCGGGGAGCTGTTTTTT.